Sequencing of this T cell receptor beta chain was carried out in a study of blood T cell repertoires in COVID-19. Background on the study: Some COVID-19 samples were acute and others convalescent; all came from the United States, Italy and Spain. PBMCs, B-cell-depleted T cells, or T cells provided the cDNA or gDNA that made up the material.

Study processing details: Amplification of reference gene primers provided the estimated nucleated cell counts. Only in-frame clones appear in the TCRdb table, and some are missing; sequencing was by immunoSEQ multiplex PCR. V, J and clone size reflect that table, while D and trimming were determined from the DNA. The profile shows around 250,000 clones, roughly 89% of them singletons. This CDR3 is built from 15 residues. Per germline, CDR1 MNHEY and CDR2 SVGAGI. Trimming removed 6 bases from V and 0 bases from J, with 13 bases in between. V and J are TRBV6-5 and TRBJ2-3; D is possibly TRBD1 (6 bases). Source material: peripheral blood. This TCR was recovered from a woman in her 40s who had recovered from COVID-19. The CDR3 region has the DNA TGTGCCAGCAGAGACAGGACAACTAGCACAGATACGCAGTATTTT. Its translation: CASRDRTTSTDTQYF.